These T cell receptor beta chains were read from a single sample in a study of blood T cell repertoires in COVID-19. TCRdb keeps only in-frame clones here, not all; method: immunoSEQ multiplex PCR. Altogether 70,000 or so clones are present, around three quarters being singletons, with the ten largest covering about 25%. What was sequenced was peripheral blood. These receptors were collected from a human donor in a cohort sampled during active COVID-19. The CDR3 runs from the conserved cysteine through the conserved F or W. The order of the fields is CDR3 protein, CDR3 DNA, J gene, D gene, V gene, clone size. The D gene is left open where the match is weak. The size field is filled for only some rows; it gives once, few, many or a size class.

cdr3_aa: CASSRLAVETQYF
cdr3_nt: TGTGCCAGCAGTAGACTAGCTGTGGAGACCCAGTACTTC
j_call: TRBJ2-5
d_call: TRBD2
v_call: TRBV7-6
clone_size: NA

cdr3_aa: CASSQRSAYGYTF
cdr3_nt: TGTGCCAGCAGTCAGAGGTCAGCCTATGGCTACACCTTC
j_call: TRBJ1-2
d_call: NA
v_call: TRBV2
clone_size: NA

cdr3_aa: CASSEGLGREQETQYF
cdr3_nt: TGTGCCAGCAGTGAAGGATTAGGGAGGGAGCAAGAGACCCAGTACTTC
j_call: TRBJ2-5
d_call: TRBD2
v_call: TRBV25-1
clone_size: NA

cdr3_aa: CASGIGGRDNQPQHF
cdr3_nt: TGTGCCAGTGGAATAGGAGGACGGGACAATCAGCCCCAGCATTTT
j_call: TRBJ1-5
d_call: NA
v_call: TRBV19
clone_size: NA

cdr3_aa: CASSPTTDRVGEQYF
cdr3_nt: TGCGCCAGCAGCCCGACGACAGATCGGGTCGGCGAGCAGTACTTC
j_call: TRBJ2-7
d_call: NA
v_call: TRBV4-3
clone_size: NA

cdr3_aa: CASSLSGQGPETQYF
cdr3_nt: TGTGCCAGCAGTTTAAGTGGACAGGGTCCAGAGACCCAGTACTTC
j_call: TRBJ2-5
d_call: TRBD1
v_call: TRBV28
clone_size: NA

cdr3_aa: CASSPTTSGGGETQYF
cdr3_nt: TGCGCCAGCAGCCCCACGACTAGCGGAGGGGGGGAGACCCAGTACTTC
j_call: TRBJ2-5
d_call: TRBD2
v_call: TRBV5-1
clone_size: NA

cdr3_aa: CASSLRGGTEAFF
cdr3_nt: TGCGCCAGCAGCTTAAGGGGGGGAACTGAAGCTTTCTTT
j_call: TRBJ1-1
d_call: NA
v_call: TRBV5-1
clone_size: NA

cdr3_aa: CASRLASYNEQFF
cdr3_nt: TGTGCCAGCAGACTAGCGTCCTACAATGAGCAGTTCTTC
j_call: TRBJ2-1
d_call: TRBD2
v_call: TRBV27
clone_size: NA

cdr3_aa: CASSPHFDPRRGTGELFF
cdr3_nt: TGTGCCAGCAGCCCACACTTTGATCCTCGGAGGGGCACCGGGGAGCTGTTTTTT
j_call: TRBJ2-2
d_call: NA
v_call: TRBV7-9
clone_size: NA

cdr3_aa: CASSFLFGGGRRGRDNNEQFF
cdr3_nt: TGTGCCAGCAGTTTTCTCTTCGGGGGTGGCAGACGGGGGAGGGACAACAATGAGCAGTTCTTC
j_call: TRBJ2-1
d_call: NA
v_call: TRBV28
clone_size: NA

cdr3_aa: CASSTPGPWAGDNEQFF
cdr3_nt: TGTGCCAGCAGTACTCCGGGACCTTGGGCGGGAGACAATGAGCAGTTCTTC
j_call: TRBJ2-1
d_call: TRBD2
v_call: TRBV28
clone_size: NA

cdr3_aa: CASSGGTSGYEQYF
cdr3_nt: TGCGCCAGCAGCGGGGGGACTAGCGGCTACGAGCAGTACTTC
j_call: TRBJ2-7
d_call: TRBD2
v_call: TRBV5-1
clone_size: NA

cdr3_aa: CASSTGQGTYSDYGYTF
cdr3_nt: TGTGCCAGCAGCACGGGACAGGGGACGTATTCGGACTATGGCTACACCTTC
j_call: TRBJ1-2
d_call: TRBD1
v_call: TRBV9
clone_size: few

cdr3_aa: CASSPTWDNNSPLHF
cdr3_nt: TGTGCCAGCAGCCCCACCTGGGACAACAATTCACCCCTCCACTTT
j_call: TRBJ1-6
d_call: NA
v_call: TRBV6-5
clone_size: NA

cdr3_aa: CASSRGQGRYGYTF
cdr3_nt: TGTGCCAGCAGTCGAGGACAGGGAAGGTATGGCTACACCTTC
j_call: TRBJ1-2
d_call: TRBD1
v_call: TRBV6-2/TRBV6-3
clone_size: NA

cdr3_aa: CASSPRGHEQFF
cdr3_nt: TGTGCCAGCTCCCCCAGGGGCCATGAGCAGTTCTTC
j_call: TRBJ2-1
d_call: NA
v_call: TRBV12-3/TRBV12-4
clone_size: few

cdr3_aa: CASSLNAGVAGEQYF
cdr3_nt: TGTGCCAGCAGCTTAAATGCGGGGGTGGCAGGAGAGCAGTACTTC
j_call: TRBJ2-7
d_call: TRBD2
v_call: TRBV7-2
clone_size: NA

cdr3_aa: CATRLAGESEQFF
cdr3_nt: TGTGCCACCAGACTAGCGGGGGAATCCGAGCAGTTCTTC
j_call: TRBJ2-1
d_call: TRBD2
v_call: TRBV28
clone_size: NA

cdr3_aa: CASSKGDRGLGTDTQYF
cdr3_nt: TGTGCCAGTAGTAAAGGGGACAGGGGGCTGGGCACAGATACGCAGTATTTT
j_call: TRBJ2-3
d_call: TRBD1
v_call: TRBV19
clone_size: NA

cdr3_aa: CATSDPRTGEKLFF
cdr3_nt: TGTGCCACCAGTGATCCCCGGACTGGTGAAAAACTGTTTTTT
j_call: TRBJ1-4
d_call: NA
v_call: TRBV24-1
clone_size: NA

cdr3_aa: CASSGIGTPNTEAFF
cdr3_nt: TGTGCCAGCTCAGGGATCGGGACACCTAACACTGAAGCTTTCTTT
j_call: TRBJ1-1
d_call: NA
v_call: TRBV18
clone_size: NA

cdr3_aa: CATSDARGGNNEQFF
cdr3_nt: TGTGCCACCAGTGATGCCCGAGGCGGTAACAATGAGCAGTTCTTC
j_call: TRBJ2-1
d_call: NA
v_call: TRBV24-1
clone_size: NA

cdr3_aa: CASSNPLAGSYEQYF
cdr3_nt: TGTGCCAGTAGTAACCCACTAGCTGGTTCCTACGAGCAGTACTTC
j_call: TRBJ2-7
d_call: NA
v_call: TRBV19
clone_size: NA

cdr3_aa: CASSPGQGRDDEQYF
cdr3_nt: TGCGCCAGCAGCCCCGGACAGGGAAGGGATGACGAGCAGTACTTC
j_call: TRBJ2-7
d_call: TRBD1
v_call: TRBV5-1
clone_size: NA

cdr3_aa: CASSPGTGTDTQYF
cdr3_nt: TGTGCCAGCAGTCCCGGGACAGGGACAGATACGCAGTATTTT
j_call: TRBJ2-3
d_call: TRBD1
v_call: TRBV5-4
clone_size: NA

cdr3_aa: CASSPFQNTEAFF
cdr3_nt: TGTGCCAGCTCACCATTCCAGAACACTGAAGCTTTCTTT
j_call: TRBJ1-1
d_call: NA
v_call: TRBV18
clone_size: NA

cdr3_aa: CASRLASRETQYF
cdr3_nt: TGTGCCAGCAGGCTAGCGAGTAGAGAGACCCAGTACTTC
j_call: TRBJ2-5
d_call: NA
v_call: TRBV7-9
clone_size: NA

cdr3_aa: CASSLSSGTYEQYF
cdr3_nt: TGTGCCAGCAGTTTATCTAGCGGGACTTACGAGCAGTACTTC
j_call: TRBJ2-7
d_call: TRBD2
v_call: TRBV28
clone_size: once

cdr3_aa: CASSLSRLGGYTF
cdr3_nt: TGTGCCAGCAGTTTATCGCGCCTCGGTGGCTACACCTTC
j_call: TRBJ1-2
d_call: NA
v_call: TRBV28
clone_size: NA

cdr3_aa: CASRTQGTDTGELFF
cdr3_nt: TGTGCCAGCAGGACACAGGGGACTGACACCGGGGAGCTGTTTTTT
j_call: TRBJ2-2
d_call: NA
v_call: TRBV6-6
clone_size: NA

cdr3_aa: CASSQSHRPEETQYF
cdr3_nt: TGTGCCAGCAGCCAATCACACAGGCCCGAAGAGACCCAGTACTTC
j_call: TRBJ2-5
d_call: NA
v_call: TRBV3-1/TRBV3-2
clone_size: NA

cdr3_aa: CASSLASGGYEQYF
cdr3_nt: TGTGCCAGCAGCTTAGCCTCGGGGGGCTACGAGCAGTACTTC
j_call: TRBJ2-7
d_call: TRBD2
v_call: TRBV7-6
clone_size: NA

cdr3_aa: CSASDNYGYTF
cdr3_nt: TGCAGCGCGTCAGATAACTATGGCTACACCTTC
j_call: TRBJ1-2
d_call: NA
v_call: TRBV29-1
clone_size: few

cdr3_aa: CASSRGAGYNEQFF
cdr3_nt: TGTGCTAGCAGCCGCGGGGCGGGGTACAATGAGCAGTTCTTC
j_call: TRBJ2-1
d_call: NA
v_call: TRBV7-7
clone_size: NA

cdr3_aa: CASRRLAGTSTDTQYF
cdr3_nt: TGTGCCAGCAGGAGACTAGCGGGGACAAGCACAGATACGCAGTATTTT
j_call: TRBJ2-3
d_call: TRBD2
v_call: TRBV6-6
clone_size: NA

cdr3_aa: CASSGRTRRLAIPYEQYF
cdr3_nt: TGTGCCAGCAGCGGGCGGACGCGTCGACTAGCTATTCCCTACGAGCAGTACTTC
j_call: TRBJ2-7
d_call: NA
v_call: TRBV21-1
clone_size: NA

cdr3_aa: CAISEYRDDTEAFF
cdr3_nt: TGTGCCATCAGTGAGTACAGGGATGACACTGAAGCTTTCTTT
j_call: TRBJ1-1
d_call: NA
v_call: TRBV10-3
clone_size: NA

cdr3_aa: CASSSQDELQFF
cdr3_nt: TGTGCCAGCAGTTCACAGGATGAGCTGCAGTTCTTC
j_call: TRBJ2-1
d_call: NA
v_call: TRBV28
clone_size: few